The 26 T cell receptor beta chains given below trace back to one sample, sequenced in a study of blood T cells in healthy people across ages. The authors ran a second PCR of 7 to 11 cycles using a sample-barcoded 5' primer and a J-beta primer mix. Each CDR3 protein gets one entry after TCRdb re-called the 5' RACE reads with MiXCR. The repertoire consists of over 600,000 distinct CDR3 sequences, with 46% occurring once and the leading ten covering 15% to 20%. Sequencing input: blood. These receptors all stem from a man at least 80 years old in good health.

A few counts support this clonotype. Here the CDR3 DNA reads TGTGCCAGCATCTTCAGGATGACGGGAGGGCAAACAGATACGCAGTATTTT. Its protein product is CASIFRMTGGQTDTQYF. The chain recombines TRBV27 with TRBJ2-3, with 8 positions matching TRBD2. Germline trimming cut 7 bases from V and 3 bases from J; bases unmatched to any gene: 15. Germline V gives CDR1 MNHEY, CDR2 SMNVEV (reference sequence). This CDR3 contains 17 residues.

The chain carries TRBV4-2 and TRBJ2-1, with D hard to call. This CDR3 is 13 amino acids long. Germline loops: CDR1 LGHNA, CDR2 YNFKEQ. V dropped 0 bases and J dropped 10 bases, with 10 bases sitting between them. For the CDR3, the DNA is TGTGCCAGCAGCCAAGATGAGCTCTACGAGCAGTTCTTC. Amino acid sequence: CASSQDELYEQFF.

V is TRBV7-2 and J is TRBJ2-3; 9 bases map to TRBD2. V lost 4 bases and J lost 2; bases outside the gene matches: 4. The CDR3 has 15 residues. Germline V gene lookup returns CDR1 SGHTA and CDR2 FQGNSA. CDR3 in amino acids: CASSSSGTNTDTQYF. CDR3 nucleotide sequence: TGTGCCAGCAGCTCTAGCGGGACAAACACAGATACGCAGTATTTT. The entire variable domain, with the rest obtained from reference TRBV7-2 and TRBJ2-3, is as follows: GAGVSQSPSNKVTEKGKDVELRCDPISGHTALYWYRQSLGQGLEFLIYFQGNSAPDKSGLPSDRFSAERTGGSVSTLTIQRTQQEDSAVYLCASSSSGTNTDTQYFGPGTRLTVL.

For this clonotype: Since a much larger clone is just one base distant, this may be a read error. This chain uses TRBV12-3 or TRBV12-4 with TRBJ2-7; 8 positions match TRBD1. V shed 6 bases and J 4 bases; nucleotides not matched to a gene: 2. This CDR3 region has 12 residues. The CDR3 protein is CASRDRDYEQYF. DNA of the CDR3: TGTGCCAGCAGGGACAGGGATTACGAGCAGTACTTC.

The V call is TRBV6-5, the J call TRBJ2-7; no definite D call. CDR1 MNHEY and CDR2 SVGAGI come from the germline V gene. V lost 0 bases and J 4 bases, leaving 7 bases between the germline ends. The CDR3 length is 13 residues. The CDR3 DNA reads TGTGCCAGCAGTTACTCTGGCCCATACGAGCAGTACTTC. Translating gives CASSYSGPYEQYF.

This clonotype was recorded many times. The chain joins TRBV5-1 to TRBJ2-5; the D is unclear. The germline CDR1 and CDR2 sequences are SGHRS and YFSETQ. The CDR3 sequence is 16 residues long. Trimming took off 4 bases at V and 5 bases at J, with 21 bases between the two ends. CDR3 DNA sequence: TGCGCCAGCAGCCTGGCCCCCCCGACGAGCCAGGAGACCCAGTACTTC. It translates to CASSLAPPTSQETQYF.

V gene TRBV10-3 combines with J gene TRBJ2-1; possibly TRBD1 or TRBD2 for D (5 bases each). Trimming pared 2 bases from V and 9 bases from J, leaving 17 bases between. There are 15 residues in the CDR3. In germline, CDR1 is ENHRY, CDR2 SYGVKD. The CDR3 region has the DNA TGTGCCATCAGTGAGCCCGGGACGCCTCCAACTGAGCAGTTCTTC. It is translated as CAISEPGTPPTEQFF.

This clonotype was seen repeatedly, ten times or more. The rearrangement links TRBV5-1 to TRBJ2-3; D may be TRBD1 (6 bases). Per germline, CDR1 SGHRS and CDR2 YFSETQ. Trimming removed 3 bases at V and 3 bases at J, with 14 bases between. This CDR3 has 15 amino acids. In DNA, the CDR3 is TGCGCCAGCAGCTCGACAGGATTCTGGACAGATACGCAGTATTTT. Encoded protein: CASSSTGFWTDTQYF.

The genes are TRBV19 and TRBJ2-3; D might be TRBD2 (6 bases). V was trimmed by 3 bases and J by 0 bases, leaving 22 bases between them. This CDR3 has 19 amino acids. Germline-derived CDR1 and CDR2 are LNHDA and SQIVND (reference sequence). The CDR3 DNA is TGTGCCAGTAGTATCAGTTGGCGGGGCTACCGTCGAAGCACAGATACGCAGTATTTT. It encodes CASSISWRGYRRSTDTQYF.

This clonotype was detected many times. The rearrangement uses TRBV7-2 and TRBJ2-7, with D possibly called TRBD1 or TRBD2 (5 bases each). Trimming stripped 3 bases from V and 5 bases from J, with 17 bases between. CDR3 length: 15 amino acids. Germline V gene data show CDR1 as SGHTA and CDR2 as FQGNSA. CDR3 nucleotide sequence: TGTGCCAGCAGCTTGAAGAGCGGCAGGGATCACGAGCAGTACTTC. Translation gives CASSLKSGRDHEQYF.

The sample holds many counts of this clonotype. The chain uses TRBV9 and TRBJ2-7; no reliable D call. Judging by the DNA end, TRBJ2-5 fits better; the J call may be wrong. This CDR3 comprises 14 residues. Germline V gives CDR1 SGDLS, CDR2 YYNGEE. The CDR3 loop reads CASSNTGRSVTQYF. As DNA, the CDR3 is TGTGCCAGCAGTAATACCGGACGGTCAGTGACCCAGTACTTC.

This clonotype was picked up a small number of times. This chain uses TRBV7-2 with TRBJ1-2; a possible D gene is TRBD1 (6 bases). The CDR3 is made up of 13 amino acids. The V gene lost 6 bases and the J gene lost 7 bases, with 15 bases spanning the gap. From germline, CDR1 is SGHTA and CDR2 FQGNSA. The CDR3 here is CASRSGTQGGYTF. Here the CDR3 DNA reads TGTGCCAGCAGGTCCGGGACACAAGGTGGCTACACCTTC.

Only a few counts were recorded for this clonotype. The V and J genes are TRBV29-1 and TRBJ2-5, with 14 bases matching TRBD2. Looked up from germline, CDR1 is SQVTM and CDR2 is ANQGSEA. This CDR3 has 15 residues. V lost 7 bases and J lost 5; bases outside the gene matches: 9. The CDR3 region has the DNA TGCAGCGCTCGACTAGCGGGAGGGCCAAGGGAGACCCAGTACTTC. Protein sequence: CSARLAGGPRETQYF.

This clonotype was seen more than once but under ten times. The chain couples TRBV7-2 to TRBJ1-5, with unresolved D. The V gene lost 2 bases and the J gene lost 4 bases, with 9 bases spanning the gap. The CDR3 extends over 14 amino acids. Germline lookup yields CDR1 SGHTA and CDR2 FQGNSA. The CDR3 nucleotides are TGTGCCAGCAGCTTACAGAAACAGAATCAGCCCCAGCATTTT. Translation: CASSLQKQNQPQHF.

This clonotype came up a few times. One base away lies a much larger clone, so this may be a sequencing read error. J is TRBJ2-5 and V is TRBV7-9; 8 nucleotides line up with TRBD2. This CDR3 is 17 amino acids long. Germline CDR1 and CDR2: SEHNR and FQNEAQ (reference sequence). The J segment lost 11 bases and the V segment lost 5 bases, leaving 22 bases of the junction unmatched. The CDR3: CASSPNPGLAGGGEQYF. The CDR3 nucleotides are TGTGCCAGCAGCCCAAACCCCGGACTAGCTGGGGGGGGTGAGCAGTACTTC.

Notes on this clonotype: With a much larger clone just one base away, this may be a read error. The rearrangement joins TRBV5-1 to TRBJ2-5; perhaps D is TRBD1 or TRBD2 (5 bases each). Germline V CDR1 and CDR2: SGHRS, YFSETQ. V was cut by 3 bases and J by 4 bases, with 16 bases left in between. The CDR3 spans 15 residues. CDR3 sequence: CASSSSDGTGETQYF. The CDR3 region has the DNA TGCGCCAGCAGCTCGAGTGATGGGACCGGAGAGACCCAGTACTTC. The whole variable domain, filled in from reference TRBV5-1 and TRBJ2-5, reads KAGVTQTPRYLIKTRGQQVTLSCSPISGHRSVSWYQQTPGQGLQFLFEYFSETQRNKGNFPGRFSGRQFSNSRSEMNVSTLELGDSALYLCASSSSDGTGETQYFGPGTRLLVL.

Only one count was recorded for this clonotype. The CDR3 nucleotides read TGTGCCAGCAGCGTAACGGTTCCCGGGACTGAGCAGTTCTTC. It yields the protein CASSVTVPGTEQFF. The V gene is TRBV9, the J gene TRBJ2-1; D tentatively fits TRBD1 or TRBD2 (5 bases each). V shed 1 base and J shed 9 bases, with 14 bases lying between them. The CDR3 totals 14 residues. Germline V lookup: CDR1 SGDLS, CDR2 YYNGEE.

This clonotype was recorded once. The chain combines TRBV13 with TRBJ1-6, with TRBD1 matching 8 bases. This CDR3 comprises 15 residues. The V gene end was trimmed by 5 bases and the J gene end by 10 bases; junction bases not matched to a gene: 10. CDR1 PRHDT and CDR2 FYEKMQ come from the germline V gene (reference sequence). The CDR3 nucleotides are TGTGCCAGCAGCCAAAACCCGGGACAGGAGTCACCCCTCCACTTT. Translating gives CASSQNPGQESPLHF.

Regarding this clonotype: With a much larger clone just one base away, this may be a read error. The V gene is TRBV7-2, the J gene TRBJ2-5, with unresolved D. CDR3 length: 13 amino acids. Per germline, CDR1 SGHTA and CDR2 FQGNSA. The V and J ends lost 1 base and 11 bases respectively, with 14 bases between them. CDR3 loop: CASSLGPNNEQYF. The DNA of the CDR3 is TGTGCCAGCAGCTTAGGACCAAACAATGAGCAGTACTTC.

V is TRBV28 and J is TRBJ2-5; D might be TRBD1 or TRBD2, each matching 6 bases. Germline V gives CDR1 MDHEN, CDR2 SYDVKM. This CDR3 region has 16 residues. Trimming took off 5 bases at V and 2 bases at J, with 18 bases between the two ends. The CDR3 is CASSPEGGWAQETQYF. CDR3 nucleotides: TGTGCCAGCAGTCCCGAGGGGGGCTGGGCACAAGAGACCCAGTACTTC.

Concerning this clonotype itself: A much larger clone sits a single nucleotide away, making a read error possible. The chain is built from TRBV12-3 or TRBV12-4 and TRBJ2-1, with D tentatively TRBD1 or TRBD2 (5 bases each). The V gene lost 4 bases and the J gene lost 13 bases, with 8 bases spanning the gap. The CDR3 contains 10 residues. CDR3 sequence reads: CASSSGRQFF. CDR3 bases: TGTGCCAGCAGTTCGGGACGCCAGTTCTTC.

This chain joins TRBV15 and TRBJ2-7; D is perhaps TRBD1 or TRBD2 (5 bases each). Per the germline V gene, CDR1 is LNHNV and CDR2 is YYDKDF (reference sequence). Trimming took 6 bases from V and 3 from J, leaving 18 bases between them. The CDR3 is 15 amino acids. CDR3 region: CATSPRGTLNYEQYF. The CDR3 DNA reads TGTGCCACCAGTCCAAGAGGGACCCTTAACTACGAGCAGTACTTC.

This clonotype was detected ten times or more. The chain uses TRBV6-2 or TRBV6-3 and TRBJ2-1; 7 positions match TRBD2. This CDR3 is built from 13 residues. V shed 7 bases and J 5 bases; nucleotides not matched to a gene: 5. Germline V CDR1 and CDR2: MNHEY, SVGEGT. The CDR3 nucleotides read TGTGCCAGCATCGGTACTAGCGACAATGAGCAGTTCTTC. Protein: CASIGTSDNEQFF.

The V gene is TRBV20-1, the J gene TRBJ2-3; 10 bases match TRBD2. Trimming at V came to 6 bases and at J to 0 bases, leaving 15 bases not matched to a gene. Germline V lookup: CDR1 DFQATT, CDR2 SNEGSKA (reference sequence). The CDR3 is 18 residues long. The CDR3 region is CSASPLAGGTTSTDTQYF. The CDR3, as DNA: TGCAGTGCGAGCCCCTTAGCGGGGGGTACCACTAGCACAGATACGCAGTATTTT.

The CDR3 DNA reads TGTGCCAGCAGCTTAGGGGCGGGGGCGGGCTACAATGAGCAGTTCTTC. This sequence encodes CASSLGAGAGYNEQFF. The chain recombines TRBV7-9 with TRBJ2-1; maybe TRBD2 (7 bases). There are 16 residues in the CDR3. Germline V lookup: CDR1 SEHNR, CDR2 FQNEAQ (reference sequence). V was shortened by 1 base and J by 3 bases, with 13 bases between the two germline ends.

This chain joins TRBV2 and TRBJ2-5; 12 positions match TRBD2. There are 15 residues in the CDR3. The J segment lost 5 bases and the V segment lost 4 bases, leaving 5 bases of the junction unmatched. CDR1 is SNHLY, CDR2 FYNNEI, per germline. This CDR3 is CASSASGGAEETQYF. For the CDR3, the DNA is TGTGCCAGCAGTGCTAGCGGGGGGGCCGAGGAGACCCAGTACTTC.